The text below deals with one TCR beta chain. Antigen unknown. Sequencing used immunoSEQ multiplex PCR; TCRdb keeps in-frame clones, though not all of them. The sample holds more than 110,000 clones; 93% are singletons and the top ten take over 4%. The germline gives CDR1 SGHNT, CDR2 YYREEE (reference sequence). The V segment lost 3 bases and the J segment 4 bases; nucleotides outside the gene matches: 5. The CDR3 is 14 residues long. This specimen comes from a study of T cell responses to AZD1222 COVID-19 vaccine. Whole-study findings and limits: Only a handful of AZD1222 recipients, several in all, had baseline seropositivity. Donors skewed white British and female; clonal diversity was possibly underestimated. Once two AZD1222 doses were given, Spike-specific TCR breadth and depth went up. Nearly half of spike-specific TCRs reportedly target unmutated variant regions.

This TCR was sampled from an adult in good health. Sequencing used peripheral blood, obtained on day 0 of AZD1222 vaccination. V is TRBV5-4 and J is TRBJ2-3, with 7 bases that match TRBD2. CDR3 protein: CASSWTTSPDTQYF. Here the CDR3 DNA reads TGTGCCAGCAGCTGGACGACTAGCCCAGATACGCAGTATTTT. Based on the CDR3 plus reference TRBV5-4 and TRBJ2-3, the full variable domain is ETGVTQSPTHLIKTRGQQVTLRCSSQSGHNTVSWYQQALGQGPQFIFQYYREEENGRGNFPPRFSGLQFPNYSSELNVNALELDDSALYLCASSWTTSPDTQYFGPGTRLTVL.